This T cell receptor beta chain was found in a study of post-analysis software for immune sequencing data. About the research overall: Relapsing-remitting, secondary progressive and progressive-relapsing courses of multiple sclerosis were included. The study, taken as a whole, reports: With TRBV5-6, TRBV5-1 and TRBV20-1 included, roughly five TRBV segments were more frequent in patients than in controls. When compared against controls, multiple sclerosis patients showed significantly lower normalized Chao1 diversity.

CDR1 and CDR2 from the germline V gene are DFQATT and SNEGSKA (reference sequence). The CDR3 loop spans 11 amino acids. V lost 0 bases, J lost 13 bases, and 7 bases lay in between. Unique-molecular-identifier-tagged TCR beta cDNA libraries were used. A population of about 0.85 to 11 million T cells gave rise to about half a million cDNA molecules. TCRdb used MiXCR to reprocess the PCR reads, holding one entry per CDR3 protein. The data hold about 540,000 distinct CDR3 sequences, with 30% to 40% observed a single time. A note on this clonotype: What it binds is not known.

This sequence was found in a girl aged 2-17 years with multiple sclerosis. The sequencing input was blood. The chain joins TRBV20-1 to TRBJ1-6; no clear D gene. Here the CDR3 reads CSARDREPLHF. CDR3 bases: TGCAGTGCTAGAGATCGTGAGCCCCTCCACTTT.